This is a list of T cell receptor beta chains from one sample in a study of OX40 agonist ivuxolimab in advanced cancers. The data were produced by immunoSEQ multiplex PCR, yet TCRdb's version contains in-frame clones alone and is incomplete. The data contain tens of thousands of clones, about 92% of them seen just once; the ten biggest clones take up more than 8.5%. Sample: CD4+ or CD8+ T cells sorted from blood, taken in a trial of the OX40 agonist ivuxolimab. The receptors here all came from an adult with an advanced solid tumor such as melanoma, head and neck, liver or kidney cancer. CDR3s include the opening cysteine and the closing phenylalanine or tryptophan. D genes are given only for firm matches. Size values are once, few and many counts, or a class for expanded clones, and some rows have none.

clone_size	v_call	d_call	j_call	cdr3_aa	cdr3_nt
few	TRBV7-6	-	TRBJ1-1	CASSFGQEVSF	TGTGCCAGCAGCTTTGGTCAAGAGGTGTCATTT
-	TRBV7-9	-	TRBJ2-1	CASSLPGLLNEQFF	TGTGCCAGCAGCTTACCGGGACTTTTAAATGAGCAGTTCTTC
-	TRBV7-7	-	TRBJ1-1	CASSLVMNTEAFF	TGTGCCAGCAGCTTAGTGATGAACACTGAAGCTTTCTTT
-	TRBV11-2	-	TRBJ2-7	CASSLTPEGEQYF	TGTGCCAGCAGCTTAACCCCAGAGGGGGAGCAGTACTTC
-	TRBV27	-	TRBJ2-7	CASSLSQGYEQYF	TGTGCCAGCAGTTTATCACAGGGATACGAGCAGTACTTC
-	TRBV9	-	TRBJ1-2	CASSGRSRVGNYGYTF	TGTGCCAGCAGCGGGCGATCAAGGGTGGGGAACTATGGCTACACCTTC
-	TRBV5-5	-	TRBJ2-1	CASSFNSYNEQFF	TGTGCCAGCAGCTTTAACAGTTACAATGAGCAGTTCTTC
-	TRBV9	-	TRBJ2-1	CASSVAGGWGNEQFF	TGTGCCAGCAGCGTAGCCGGGGGCTGGGGCAATGAGCAGTTCTTC
-	TRBV7-9	TRBD1	TRBJ2-7	CASSLATGGGYEQYF	TGTGCCAGCAGCTTAGCGACAGGGGGCGGTTACGAGCAGTACTTC
-	TRBV28	-	TRBJ2-7	CASSYNGYEQYF	TGTGCCAGCAGTTACAACGGCTACGAGCAGTACTTC
-	TRBV6-1	-	TRBJ2-7	CASSDSARLAYEQYF	TGTGCCAGCAGTGACTCGGCCCGACTAGCCTACGAGCAGTACTTC
-	TRBV2	-	TRBJ2-2	CASNDGTGELFF	TGTGCCAGCAACGACGGCACCGGGGAGCTGTTTTTT
-	TRBV6-5	-	TRBJ1-6	CASSALVDRNSPLHF	TGTGCCAGCAGCGCCCTCGTAGACAGGAATTCACCCCTCCACTTT
-	TRBV9	-	TRBJ2-1	CASQGGASYNEQFF	TGTGCCAGCCAGGGGGGGGCTTCCTACAATGAGCAGTTCTTC
-	TRBV11-3	-	TRBJ2-7	CASSLDWPRDSYEQYF	TGTGCCAGCAGCTTAGATTGGCCTAGGGATTCCTACGAGCAGTACTTC
-	TRBV4-3	TRBD1	TRBJ1-3	CASSQDGTGVGNTIYF	TGCGCCAGCAGCCAAGATGGGACAGGGGTTGGAAACACCATATATTTT
-	TRBV4-2	-	TRBJ1-1	CASSQVKQMNTEAFF	TGTGCCAGCAGCCAAGTAAAACAGATGAACACTGAAGCTTTCTTT
-	TRBV18	-	TRBJ1-1	CASSRGPTEAFF	TGTGCCAGCTCACGGGGACCTACTGAAGCTTTCTTT
-	TRBV19	TRBD1	TRBJ2-7	CASRPGQGPYEQYF	TGTGCCAGTAGACCGGGACAGGGGCCCTACGAGCAGTACTTC
-	TRBV10-3	-	TRBJ1-1	CAISETGLNTEAFF	TGTGCCATCAGTGAGACAGGGCTGAACACTGAAGCTTTCTTT
-	TRBV11-2	-	TRBJ2-7	CASSLDWRLGHEQYF	TGTGCCAGCAGCTTAGATTGGCGCCTCGGCCACGAGCAGTACTTC
-	TRBV6-5	TRBD2	TRBJ2-5	CASSYSPAGVSETQYF	TGTGCCAGCAGTTACTCACCCGCGGGAGTGTCAGAGACCCAGTACTTC
-	TRBV27	-	TRBJ2-2	CASSLSPQGMTGELFF	TGTGCCAGCAGTTTATCTCCTCAGGGGATGACCGGGGAGCTGTTTTTT
once	TRBV13	-	TRBJ2-2	CASSPRTENTGELFF	TGTGCCAGCAGCCCCCGGACAGAGAACACCGGGGAGCTGTTTTTT
-	TRBV5-4	-	TRBJ2-5	CASRQWENRQETQYF	TGTGCCAGCAGGCAGTGGGAAAATCGGCAAGAGACCCAGTACTTC
once	TRBV5-8	TRBD1	TRBJ1-1	CASSTGTAGTEAFF	TGTGCCAGCAGCACCGGGACAGCGGGGACTGAAGCTTTCTTT
-	TRBV11-3	TRBD1	TRBJ2-6	CASSTRTGDGSGANVLTF	TGTGCCAGCAGCACCCGGACAGGGGACGGGTCTGGGGCCAACGTCCTGACTTTC
-	TRBV29-1	-	TRBJ1-1	CSVGQGLSTEAFF	TGCAGCGTTGGGCAGGGGTTGAGCACTGAAGCTTTCTTT
-	TRBV27	TRBD2	TRBJ2-1	CASSFLTGTSGNNEQFF	TGTGCCAGCAGTTTCCTTACCGGGACTAGCGGAAACAATGAGCAGTTCTTC